A selection of T cell receptor beta chains follows, all from one sample in a study of blood T cell repertoires in COVID-19. Sequenced by immunoSEQ multiplex PCR; TCRdb stores in-frame clones only, minus some. The sample carries fewer than 200,000 clones, roughly 78% recorded once. The sequenced sample was PBMCs or T cells enriched from blood (not recorded which). Receptor source: a woman in her 70s in a cohort exposed to, infected with or recovered from COVID-19 (not recorded which). CDR3s include the opening cysteine and the closing phenylalanine or tryptophan. The D gene is left open where the match is weak. Only some rows state a clone size, as once, few, many or a class for expanded clones.

>-|TRBV19|TRBJ1-5|TRBD1
TGTGCCAGTAGTCTTCTCGGGACAGGGGCGCTATTTCAGCCCCAGCATTTT
CASSLLGTGALFQPQHF
>-|TRBV5-1|TRBJ2-5|TRBD2
TGCGCCAGCAGCTTGGCCCCGACTAGCGGGCAAGAGACCCAGTACTTC
CASSLAPTSGQETQYF
>-|TRBV28|TRBJ1-6|-
TGTGCCAGTAGCGGGGGGAACTATAATTCACCCCTCCACTTT
CASSGGNYNSPLHF
>few|TRBV5-1|TRBJ1-5|TRBD1
TGCGCCAGCAGCCCAAGGGGGCTGGATCAGCCCCAGCATTTT
CASSPRGLDQPQHF
>-|TRBV6-5|TRBJ1-1|TRBD1
TGTGCCAGCAGTTACTCGGCAGGGGGGATGAACACTGAAGCTTTCTTT
CASSYSAGGMNTEAFF
>-|TRBV5-1|TRBJ2-6|-
TGCGCCAGCAGGATGGCGGACAGCATCTCTGGGGCCAACGTCCTGACTTTC
CASRMADSISGANVLTF
>-|TRBV19|TRBJ2-4|-
TGTGCCAGTAGTTCCTGGGGACTAGCCAAAAACATTCAGTACTTC
CASSSWGLAKNIQYF
>-|TRBV28|TRBJ1-5|TRBD1
TGTGCCAGCAGTGTCACAGGGGGCTATCAGCCCCAGCATTTT
CASSVTGGYQPQHF
>-|TRBV19|TRBJ2-5|-
TGTGCCAGTAGTGTAGAGGCCACTCGGACTATAGAGACCCAGTACTTC
CASSVEATRTIETQYF
>-|TRBV28|TRBJ1-5|TRBD1
TGTGCCAGCAGATCCGGACAGGGGGGTGCGCCCCAGCATTTT
CASRSGQGGAPQHF
>-|TRBV27|TRBJ1-6|TRBD1
TGTGCCAGCAGTTTTGCAGGGGGCAGTTCACCCCTCCACTTT
CASSFAGGSSPLHF
>-|TRBV7-8|TRBJ2-7|TRBD1
TGTGCCAGCAGCTTGATACAGGGGAGCTCCTACGAGCAGTACTTC
CASSLIQGSSYEQYF
>-|TRBV18|TRBJ2-7|TRBD1
TGTGCCAGCTCATCAACCGGGACAGAGGCCTACGAGCAGTACTTC
CASSSTGTEAYEQYF
>-|TRBV29-1|TRBJ2-1|TRBD2
TGCAGCGTCCGTTATGCGGGAGTGGTCAATGAGCAGTTCTTC
CSVRYAGVVNEQFF
>-|TRBV27|TRBJ1-2|-
TGTGCCAGCAGTTCCATCAGAAGGGGGGGCTACACCTTC
CASSSIRRGGYTF
>-|TRBV7-8|TRBJ2-7|-
TGTGCCAGCAGCACAAGTGCAGATCTTTTTGGCGAGCAGTACTTC
CASSTSADLFGEQYF
>once|TRBV7-2|TRBJ2-7|TRBD1
TGTGCCAGCAGCTTTAGTAGTACAGGGGGTAGTATGGAGCAGTACTTC
CASSFSSTGGSMEQYF
>once|TRBV30|TRBJ2-7|-
TGTGCCTGGCGCCCGCCGGTAACCTACGAGCAGTACTTC
CAWRPPVTYEQYF
>-|TRBV5-4|TRBJ1-6|-
TGTGCCAGCAGCTTAGTAGAAAATTCACCCCTCCACTTT
CASSLVENSPLHF
>-|TRBV28|TRBJ2-7|-
TGTGCCAGCAGTTTATGGACTACCCCCTACGAGCAGTACTTC
CASSLWTTPYEQYF
>-|TRBV18|TRBJ1-1|TRBD1
TGTGCCAGCTCACCTCAGGGGGCCACTGAAGCTTTCTTT
CASSPQGATEAFF
>-|TRBV5-6|TRBJ2-7|-
TGTGCCAGCAGCTTGGAGGGGGGAGGGGCGTACGAGCAGTACTTC
CASSLEGGGAYEQYF
>-|TRBV7-8|TRBJ2-7|-
TGTGCCAGCAGCTTACAAGCGTTCTCCTACGAGCAGTACTTC
CASSLQAFSYEQYF
>-|TRBV7-9|TRBJ2-5|TRBD1
TGTGCCAGCAGCTTAGGCGCGAGCAGGGGGTCAGAGACCCAGTACTTC
CASSLGASRGSETQYF
>-|TRBV28|TRBJ1-2|-
TGTGCCATACGACAGAACCTCTACTCTAACTATGGCTACACCTTC
CAIRQNLYSNYGYTF
>-|TRBV5-1|TRBJ2-3|TRBD1
TGCGCCAGCAGCTTGGATGCAGGGGGAACAGATACGCAGTATTTT
CASSLDAGGTDTQYF
>-|TRBV11-1|TRBJ2-1|TRBD2
TGTGCCAGCAGCCCCGGACTAGCGGGAGTCAATGAGCAGTTCTTC
CASSPGLAGVNEQFF
>-|TRBV18|TRBJ1-1|-
TGTGCCAGCTCACCGGGGGCACCGGCCATCTTT
CASSPGAPAIF
>once|TRBV5-1|TRBJ1-1|-
TGCGCCAGCAGCCTCACGGTGGTACAGTACTCTGAAGCTTTCTTT
CASSLTVVQYSEAFF
>-|TRBV7-9|TRBJ1-1|-
TGTGCCAGCAGCTTAGGGGGGCAGGATAACTTGAACACTGAAGCTTTCTTT
CASSLGGQDNLNTEAFF
>-|TRBV6-2/TRBV6-3|TRBJ2-7|TRBD2
TGTGCCAGCAGCCGAGAGCGGGGAACCTACGAGCAGTACTTC
CASSRERGTYEQYF
>-|TRBV19|TRBJ1-2|-
TGTGCCAGTAGAAATGGAGGTCAGCGGTATGGCTACACCTTC
CASRNGGQRYGYTF
>-|TRBV5-1|TRBJ1-1|-
TGCGCCAGCAGCTTGGATGGGAGTTGGGGCACTGAAGCTTTCTTT
CASSLDGSWGTEAFF
>medium-sized|TRBV7-9|TRBJ2-1|TRBD2
TGTGCCAGCAGCTTGTACGCGGGAGCCCGCAATGAGCAGTTCTTC
CASSLYAGARNEQFF
>-|TRBV15|TRBJ2-5|TRBD1
TGTGCCACCAGCAGAGACCGGGACAGGGCATTCGACAAGACCCAGTACTTC
CATSRDRDRAFDKTQYF
>-|TRBV5-5|TRBJ2-1|TRBD2
TGTGCCAGCAGCGCCCCCACCCTAGCGGGAGGGTCCTACAATGAGCAGTTCTTC
CASSAPTLAGGSYNEQFF
>-|TRBV10-3|TRBJ1-1|TRBD1
TGTGCCATCAACCCAGGGGGCGGTCGGACTGAAGCTTTCTTT
CAINPGGGRTEAFF
>-|TRBV24-1|TRBJ2-1|-
TGTGCCACCAGTAGTCCCCCGATGGAGGATGAGCAGTTCTTC
CATSSPPMEDEQFF
>-|TRBV6-4|TRBJ2-7|TRBD2
TGTGCCAGCACGGGCGGGAGAAGGTACGAGCAGTACTTC
CASTGGRRYEQYF
>-|TRBV5-5|TRBJ1-5|-
TGTGCCAGCAGCTTGGCCTCGAGCCAGCCCCAGCATTTT
CASSLASSQPQHF
>many|TRBV7-9|TRBJ1-2|-
TGTGCCAGCAGCTTAGCCGGCAGGGAAGCTAACTATGGCTACACCTTC
CASSLAGREANYGYTF
>-|TRBV28|TRBJ2-7|-
TGTGCCAGCAGTTTATCCCCCAACTCCTACGAGCAGTACTTC
CASSLSPNSYEQYF
>-|TRBV29-1|TRBJ1-6|-
TGCGGCGAAGACTGTGGGTCTCCCTGTTCCTATAATTCACCCCTCCACTTT
CGEDCGSPCSYNSPLHF
>-|TRBV4-1|TRBJ2-5|-
TGCGCCAGCAGCCAGGCCGGGGAGACCCAGTACTTC
CASSQAGETQYF
>-|TRBV24-1|TRBJ2-1|TRBD1
TGTGCCACCAGTGATCCCCCCGAGACAGGGCGAAGCAATGAGCAGTTCTTC
CATSDPPETGRSNEQFF
>-|TRBV28|TRBJ2-1|-
TGTGCCAGCAGTTCGGGACTCCTCAATCAGTTCTTC
CASSSGLLNQFF
>few|TRBV6-2/TRBV6-3|TRBJ2-7|-
TGTGCCAGCAGCGGACAGCTCTACGAGCAGTACTTC
CASSGQLYEQYF
>-|TRBV5-4|TRBJ2-5|-
TGTGCCAGCAGTACACAGTTTCAAGAGACCCAGTACTTC
CASSTQFQETQYF
>-|TRBV3-1/TRBV3-2|TRBJ1-3|-
TGTGCCAGCAGCCAAGTCGTAAACACCATATATTTT
CASSQVVNTIYF
>few|TRBV28|TRBJ1-5|-
TGTGCCAGCAGCTCAACGGTTAGCAATCAGCCCCAGCATTTT
CASSSTVSNQPQHF